This T cell receptor beta chain emerged from a study of OX40 agonist ivuxolimab in advanced cancers. Study at large: A history of anti-PD-1, anti-PD-L1 or anti-CTLA-4 therapy was acceptable, and 30% to 45% had some. Whole-study findings and limits: Normalized T-cell clonal expansion was also low in some nonresponders. More expanded clones were found, on average, in CD8+ than in CD4+ T cells.

Sequencing used immunoSEQ multiplex PCR; TCRdb keeps in-frame clones, though not all of them. Of 50,000 to 75,000 clones in the sample, approximately 90% were seen once. In the case of this clone: The antigen is unknown.

This TCR was sampled from an adult with an advanced solid tumor such as melanoma, head and neck, liver or kidney cancer. The starting material was CD4+ or CD8+ T cells sorted from blood, obtained in a trial of the OX40 agonist ivuxolimab.

CDR3 sequence reads: CASTRRSGESPLHF. CDR3 sequence (DNA): TGTGCCAGCACGCGGCGGTCAGGGGAATCACCCCTCCACTTT. The rearrangement joins TRBV6-1 to TRBJ1-6; D perhaps matches TRBD1 (6 bases). V lost 7 bases to trimming and J lost 10 bases, with 17 bases between them. The CDR3 consists of 14 residues. The germline CDR1 and CDR2 sequences are MNHNS and SASEGT.